This T cell receptor beta chain was captured by sequencing in a study of T cells in women clearing cervical HPV infection. As to this clone: With the read ending 3 residues before the CDR3 end, the germline J gene is used to fill in that end.

TCRdb's table, derived via immunoSEQ multiplex PCR, lists solely in-frame clones and lacks some. The table counts about 14,000 clones; less than 25% lies in the top ten. The V gene's germline CDR1 is MNHEY and CDR2 SVGEGT. CDR3 length equals 12 residues. V was pared by 7 bases and J by 5 bases, with 11 bases between. The genes are TRBV6-2 or TRBV6-3 and TRBJ1-2; D gene unclear. The specimen was blood buffy coat. The TCR was taken from a woman between 18 and 69 years old with a cervical HPV16 infection that either progressed to CIN3+ or cleared (not recorded which). The CDR3 reads CASTGRQYGYTF. The covered CDR3 bases are TGTGCCAGCACAGGTCGGCAGTATGGC.